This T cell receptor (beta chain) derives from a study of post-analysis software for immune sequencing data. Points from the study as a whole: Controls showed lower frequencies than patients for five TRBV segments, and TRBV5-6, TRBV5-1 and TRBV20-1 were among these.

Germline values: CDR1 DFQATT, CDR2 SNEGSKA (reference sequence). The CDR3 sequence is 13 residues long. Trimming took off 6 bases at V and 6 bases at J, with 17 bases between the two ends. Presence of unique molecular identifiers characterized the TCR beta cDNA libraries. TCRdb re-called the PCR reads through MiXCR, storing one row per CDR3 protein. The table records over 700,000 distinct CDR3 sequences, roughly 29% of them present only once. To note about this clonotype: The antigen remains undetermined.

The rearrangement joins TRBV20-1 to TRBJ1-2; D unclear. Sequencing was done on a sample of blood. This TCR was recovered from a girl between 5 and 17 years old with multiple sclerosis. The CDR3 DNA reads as TGCAGTGCCCGCCGGATTTGGGGTGATGGCTACACCTTC. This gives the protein CSARRIWGDGYTF.